This T cell receptor beta chain stems from a study of cytomegalovirus exposure and HLA in healthy donors. Study observations and caveats: A later analysis linked a missense DCLRE1C variant to TCR beta V- and J-gene trimming.

Primers for the PCR totalled 60 Vbeta and 13 Jbeta. How the authors handled the data: About 88 million unique TCR beta chains, roughly 11 million of them shared, were counted by a later analysis. Produced via immunoSEQ multiplex PCR; TCRdb's table is partial and in-frame only. V, J and clone size are taken as reported in that table, and D and trimming were inferred from the DNA itself. Its table lists under 200,000 clones. The germline V gene encodes CDR1 SEHNR and CDR2 FQNEAQ (reference sequence). The germline V and J ends were trimmed by 5 bases and 4 bases, with 14 bases remaining between them. The CDR3 has 14 residues. Concerning this clone: Antigen specificity is unknown.

The clonotype was recovered from a man under 40 in good health and CMV-seronegative. The genes are TRBV7-9 and TRBJ1-2, with a weak D call TRBD1 (6 bases). Sequenced material: PBMCs. In nucleotides, the CDR3 is TGTGCCAGCAGCGGAGACAGGAGACTCTATGGCTACACCTTC. Amino acid sequence: CASSGDRRLYGYTF.